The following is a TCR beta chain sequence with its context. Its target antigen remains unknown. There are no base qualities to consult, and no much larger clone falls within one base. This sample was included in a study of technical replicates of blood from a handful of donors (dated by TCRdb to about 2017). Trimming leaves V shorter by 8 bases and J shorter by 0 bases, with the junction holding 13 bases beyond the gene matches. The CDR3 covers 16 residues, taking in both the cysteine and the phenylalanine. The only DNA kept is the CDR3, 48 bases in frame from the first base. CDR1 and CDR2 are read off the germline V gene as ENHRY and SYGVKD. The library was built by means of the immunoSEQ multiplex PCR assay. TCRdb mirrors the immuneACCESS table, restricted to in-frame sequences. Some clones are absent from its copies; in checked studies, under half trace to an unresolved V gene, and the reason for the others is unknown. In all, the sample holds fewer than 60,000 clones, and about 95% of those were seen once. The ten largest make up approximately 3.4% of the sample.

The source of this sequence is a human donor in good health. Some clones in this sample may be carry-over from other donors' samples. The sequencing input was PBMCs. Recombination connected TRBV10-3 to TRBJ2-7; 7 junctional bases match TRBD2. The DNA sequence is TGTGCCATCCAGGCCTGGGAGGGATCGAGCTCCTACGAGCAGTACTTC. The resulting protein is CAIQAWEGSSSYEQYF.